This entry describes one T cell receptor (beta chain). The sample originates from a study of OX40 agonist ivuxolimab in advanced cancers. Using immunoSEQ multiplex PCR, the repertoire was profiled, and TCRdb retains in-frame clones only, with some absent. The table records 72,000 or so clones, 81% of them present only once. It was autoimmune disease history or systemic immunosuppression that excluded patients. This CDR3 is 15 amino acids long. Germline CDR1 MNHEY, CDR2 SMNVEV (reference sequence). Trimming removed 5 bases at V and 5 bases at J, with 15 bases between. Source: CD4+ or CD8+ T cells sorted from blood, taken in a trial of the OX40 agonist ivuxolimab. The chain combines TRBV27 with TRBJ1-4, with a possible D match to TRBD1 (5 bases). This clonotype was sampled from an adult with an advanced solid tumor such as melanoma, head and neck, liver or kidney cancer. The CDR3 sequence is CASSDTASGNEKLFF. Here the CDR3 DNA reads TGTGCCAGCAGTGATACCGCCTCAGGGAATGAAAAACTGTTTTTT.